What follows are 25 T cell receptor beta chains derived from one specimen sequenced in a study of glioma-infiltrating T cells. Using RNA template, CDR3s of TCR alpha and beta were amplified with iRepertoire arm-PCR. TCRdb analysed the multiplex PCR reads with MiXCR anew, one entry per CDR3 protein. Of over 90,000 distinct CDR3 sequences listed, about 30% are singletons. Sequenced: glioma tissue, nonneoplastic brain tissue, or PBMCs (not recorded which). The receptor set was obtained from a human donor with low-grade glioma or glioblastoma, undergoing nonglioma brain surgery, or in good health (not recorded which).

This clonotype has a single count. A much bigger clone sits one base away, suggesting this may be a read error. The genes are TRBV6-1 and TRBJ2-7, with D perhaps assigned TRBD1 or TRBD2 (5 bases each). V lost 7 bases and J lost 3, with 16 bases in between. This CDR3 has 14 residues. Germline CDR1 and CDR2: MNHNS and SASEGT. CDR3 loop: CASTPGARSYEQYF. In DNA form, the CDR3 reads TGTGCCAGCACCCCCGGGGCAAGAAGCTACGAGCAGTACTTC.

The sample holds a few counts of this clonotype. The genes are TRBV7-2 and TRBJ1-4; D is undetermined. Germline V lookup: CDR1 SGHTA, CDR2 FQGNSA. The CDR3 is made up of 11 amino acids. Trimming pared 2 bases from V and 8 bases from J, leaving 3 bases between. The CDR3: CASSLREKLFF. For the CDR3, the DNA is TGTGCCAGCAGCTTACGGGAAAAACTGTTTTTT. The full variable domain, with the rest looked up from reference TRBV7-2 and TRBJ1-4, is GAGVSQSPSNKVTEKGKDVELRCDPISGHTALYWYRQSLGQGLEFLIYFQGNSAPDKSGLPSDRFSAERTGGSVSTLTIQRTQQEDSAVYLCASSLREKLFFGSGTQLSVL.

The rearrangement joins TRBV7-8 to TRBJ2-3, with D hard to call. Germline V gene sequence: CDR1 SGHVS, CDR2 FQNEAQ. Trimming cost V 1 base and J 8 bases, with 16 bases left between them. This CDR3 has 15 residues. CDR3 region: CASSLGANPSRTQYF. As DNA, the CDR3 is TGTGCCAGCAGCTTAGGGGCCAATCCGTCGCGTACGCAGTATTTT.

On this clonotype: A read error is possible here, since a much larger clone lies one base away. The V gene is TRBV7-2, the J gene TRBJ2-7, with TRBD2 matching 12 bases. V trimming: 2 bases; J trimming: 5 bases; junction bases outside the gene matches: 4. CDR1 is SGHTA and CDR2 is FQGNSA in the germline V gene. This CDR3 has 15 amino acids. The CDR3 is CASSLHLAGGNEQYF. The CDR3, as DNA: TGTGCCAGCAGCTTACACCTAGCGGGGGGGAACGAGCAGTACTTC. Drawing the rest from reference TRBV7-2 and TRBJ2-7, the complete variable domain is GAGVSQSPSNKVTEKGKDVELRCDPISGHTALYWYRQSLGQGLEFLIYFQGNSAPDKSGLPSDRFSAERTGGSVSTLTIQRTQQEDSAVYLCASSLHLAGGNEQYFGPGTRLTVT.

CDR3 sequence reads: CASRREDRGWNTEAFF. The CDR3 nucleotides read TGCGCCAGCAGACGGGAGGACAGGGGTTGGAACACTGAAGCTTTCTTT. This chain joins TRBV4-1 and TRBJ1-1; TRBD1 agrees at 9 bases. Germline values: CDR1 MGHRA, CDR2 YSYEKL. This CDR3 has 16 amino acids. V shed 6 bases and J 1 base; nucleotides not matched to a gene: 9.

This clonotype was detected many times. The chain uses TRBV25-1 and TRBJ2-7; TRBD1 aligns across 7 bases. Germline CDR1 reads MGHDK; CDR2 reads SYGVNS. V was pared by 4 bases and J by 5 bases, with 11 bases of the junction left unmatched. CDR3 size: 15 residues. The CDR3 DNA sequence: TGTGCCAGCAGTGGTACCGACAGGGCCGTCAACGAGCAGTACTTC. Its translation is CASSGTDRAVNEQYF.

For the CDR3, the DNA is TGTGCCAGCAGCCAAGATGGAGGGATTAGCAATCAGCCCCAGCATTTT. It codes for CASSQDGGISNQPQHF. The J gene is TRBJ1-5, the V gene TRBV3-1; no firm D call. The CDR3 runs 16 residues. Germline-derived CDR1 and CDR2 are LGHDT and YNNKEL (reference sequence). V lost 0 bases to trimming and J lost 0 bases, with 9 bases between them.

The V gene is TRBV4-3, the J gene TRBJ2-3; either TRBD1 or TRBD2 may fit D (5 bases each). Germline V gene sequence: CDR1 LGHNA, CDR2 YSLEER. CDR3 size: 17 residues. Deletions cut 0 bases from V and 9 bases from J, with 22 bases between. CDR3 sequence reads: CASSQDPTGNAEGTQYF. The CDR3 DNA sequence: TGCGCCAGCAGCCAAGATCCGACCGGGAACGCCGAGGGGACGCAGTATTTT.

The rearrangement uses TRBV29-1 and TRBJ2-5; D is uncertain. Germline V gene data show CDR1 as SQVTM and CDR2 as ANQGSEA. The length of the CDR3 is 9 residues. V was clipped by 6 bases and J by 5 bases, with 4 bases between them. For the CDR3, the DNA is TGCAGCGTGAGGGAGACCCAGTACTTC. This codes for CSVRETQYF.

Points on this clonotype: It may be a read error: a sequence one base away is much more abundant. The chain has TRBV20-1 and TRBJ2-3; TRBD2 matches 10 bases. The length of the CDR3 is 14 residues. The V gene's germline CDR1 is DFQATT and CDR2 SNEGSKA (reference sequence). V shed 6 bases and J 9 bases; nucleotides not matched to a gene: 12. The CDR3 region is CSAPGLARLDTQYF. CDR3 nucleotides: TGCAGTGCCCCGGGACTAGCGCGGCTAGACACGCAGTATTTT.

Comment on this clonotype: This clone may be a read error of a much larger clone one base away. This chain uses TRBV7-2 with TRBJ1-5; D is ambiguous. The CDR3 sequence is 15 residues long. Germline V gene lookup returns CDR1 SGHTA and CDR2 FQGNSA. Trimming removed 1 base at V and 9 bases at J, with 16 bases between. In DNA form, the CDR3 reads TGTGCCAGCAGCTTAGATCCGGGAGTTGATAGGCCCCAGCATTTT. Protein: CASSLDPGVDRPQHF.

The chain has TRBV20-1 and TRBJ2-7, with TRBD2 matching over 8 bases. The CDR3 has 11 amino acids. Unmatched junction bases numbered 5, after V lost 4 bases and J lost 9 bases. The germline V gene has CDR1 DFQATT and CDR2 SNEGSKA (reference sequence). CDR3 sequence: CSAISGARQYF. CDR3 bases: TGCAGTGCTATTAGCGGGGCCAGGCAGTACTTC.

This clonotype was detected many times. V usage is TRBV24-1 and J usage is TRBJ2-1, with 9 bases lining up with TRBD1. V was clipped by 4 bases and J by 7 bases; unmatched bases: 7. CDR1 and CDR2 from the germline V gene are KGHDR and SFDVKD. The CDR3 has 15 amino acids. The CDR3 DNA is TGTGCCACCAGTGACGGGGACAGGGTAGGGAATGAGCAGTTCTTC. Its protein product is CATSDGDRVGNEQFF.

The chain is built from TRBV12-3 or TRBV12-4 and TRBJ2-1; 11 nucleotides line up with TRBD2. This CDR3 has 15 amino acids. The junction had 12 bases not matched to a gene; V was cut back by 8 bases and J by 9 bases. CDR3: CASGKTSGGSREQFF. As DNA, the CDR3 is TGTGCCAGCGGGAAAACTAGCGGGGGTTCACGTGAGCAGTTCTTC.

CDR3 sequence (DNA): TGTGCCAGCAGCTTAGTCTCAGGGAACATGAACACTGAAGCTTTCTTT. Residues: CASSLVSGNMNTEAFF. The chain carries TRBV7-2 and TRBJ1-1; perhaps TRBD1 as D (5 bases). V was cut by 1 base and J by 0 bases, with 12 bases left in between. The CDR3 extends over 16 amino acids. Germline V gives CDR1 SGHTA, CDR2 FQGNSA.

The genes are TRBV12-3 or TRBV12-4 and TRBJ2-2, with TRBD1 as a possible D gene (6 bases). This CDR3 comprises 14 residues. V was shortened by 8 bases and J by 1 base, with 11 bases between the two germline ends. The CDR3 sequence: CASGLQGNTGELFF. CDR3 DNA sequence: TGTGCCAGCGGGCTACAGGGGAACACCGGGGAGCTGTTTTTT.

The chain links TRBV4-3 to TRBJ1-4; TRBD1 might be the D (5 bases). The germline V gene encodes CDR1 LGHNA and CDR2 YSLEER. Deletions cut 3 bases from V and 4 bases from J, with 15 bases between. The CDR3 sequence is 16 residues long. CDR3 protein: CASSQVGPGLNEKLFF. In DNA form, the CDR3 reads TGCGCCAGCAGCCAGGTGGGGCCGGGGCTTAATGAAAAACTGTTTTTT.

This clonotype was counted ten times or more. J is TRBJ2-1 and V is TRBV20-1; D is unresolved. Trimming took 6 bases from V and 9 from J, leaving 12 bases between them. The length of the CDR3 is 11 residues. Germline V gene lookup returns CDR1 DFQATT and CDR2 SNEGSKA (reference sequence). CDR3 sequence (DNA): TGCAGTGCCCGACGGGCGGTTGAGCAGTTCTTC. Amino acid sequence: CSARRAVEQFF.

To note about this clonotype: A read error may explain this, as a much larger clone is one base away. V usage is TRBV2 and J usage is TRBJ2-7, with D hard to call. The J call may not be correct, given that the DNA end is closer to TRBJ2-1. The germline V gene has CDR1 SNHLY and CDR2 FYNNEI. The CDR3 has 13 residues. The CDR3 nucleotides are TGTGCCAGCGCCCCATTGCGCGGCAATGAGCAGTTCTTC. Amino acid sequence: CASAPLRGNEQFF.

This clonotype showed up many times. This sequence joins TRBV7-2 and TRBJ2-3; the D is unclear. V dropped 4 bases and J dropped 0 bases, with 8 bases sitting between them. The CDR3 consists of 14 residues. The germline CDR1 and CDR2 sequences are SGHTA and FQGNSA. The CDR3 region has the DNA TGTGCCAGCAGCTCACGTATAAGCACAGATACGCAGTATTTT. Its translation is CASSSRISTDTQYF.

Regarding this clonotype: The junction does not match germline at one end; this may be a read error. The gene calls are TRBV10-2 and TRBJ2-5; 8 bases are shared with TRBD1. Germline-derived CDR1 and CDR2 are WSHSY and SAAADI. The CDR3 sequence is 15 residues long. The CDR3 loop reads CAISPGTGVQETQYF. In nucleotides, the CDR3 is TGTGCCATCAGTCCCGGGACAGGAGTCCAAGAGACCCAGTACTTC.

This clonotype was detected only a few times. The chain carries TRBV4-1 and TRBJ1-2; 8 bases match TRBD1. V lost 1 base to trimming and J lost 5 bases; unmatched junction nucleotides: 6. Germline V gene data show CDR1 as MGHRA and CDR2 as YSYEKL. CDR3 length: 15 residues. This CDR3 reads CASSQAGQGLYGYTF. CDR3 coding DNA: TGCGCCAGCAGCCAAGCAGGACAGGGTCTTTATGGCTACACCTTC.

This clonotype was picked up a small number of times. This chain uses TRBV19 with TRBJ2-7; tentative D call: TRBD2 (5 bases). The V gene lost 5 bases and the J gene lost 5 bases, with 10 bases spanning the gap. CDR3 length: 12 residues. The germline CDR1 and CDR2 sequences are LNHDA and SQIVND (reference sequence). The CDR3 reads CASSASTDEQYF. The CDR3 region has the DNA TGTGCCAGTAGTGCTAGCACGGACGAGCAGTACTTC. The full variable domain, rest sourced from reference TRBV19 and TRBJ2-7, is DGGITQSPKYLFRKEGQNVTLSCEQNLNHDAMYWYRQDPGQGLRLIYYSQIVNDFQKGDIAEGYSVSREKKESFPLTVTSAQKNPTAFYLCASSASTDEQYFGPGTRLTVT.

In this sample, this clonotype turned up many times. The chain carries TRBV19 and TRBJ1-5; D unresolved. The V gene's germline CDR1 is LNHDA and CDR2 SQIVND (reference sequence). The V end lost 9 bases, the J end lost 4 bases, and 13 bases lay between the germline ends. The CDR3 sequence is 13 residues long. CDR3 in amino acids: CASRRGRNQPQHF. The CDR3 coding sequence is TGTGCCAGCCGCAGAGGGCGAAATCAGCCCCAGCATTTT. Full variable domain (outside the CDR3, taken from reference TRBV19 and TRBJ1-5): DGGITQSPKYLFRKEGQNVTLSCEQNLNHDAMYWYRQDPGQGLRLIYYSQIVNDFQKGDIAEGYSVSREKKESFPLTVTSAQKNPTAFYLCASRRGRNQPQHFGDGTRLSIL.

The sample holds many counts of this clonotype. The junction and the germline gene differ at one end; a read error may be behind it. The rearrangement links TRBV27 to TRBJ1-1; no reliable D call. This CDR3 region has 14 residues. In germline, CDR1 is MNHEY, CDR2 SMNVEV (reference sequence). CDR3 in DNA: TGTGCCAGCATTTTACGGTTGGGGAACACTGAAGCTTTCTTT. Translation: CASILRLGNTEAFF.